A selection of T cell receptor beta chains follows, all from one sample in a study of T cell repertoires in cytomegalovirus infection. Each CDR3 protein is one row after TCRdb ran MiXCR on the reads. The data show around 310,000 distinct CDR3 sequences, with just under 30% seen just once and around 20% held by the top ten. For these receptors, no antigen is known. The source material was cultured PBMCs, sampled from culture after CMV antigen stimulation. All receptors come from a human donor in good health (CMV status not recorded). Some clones in this sample may be carry-over from other donors' samples. The CDR3 runs from the conserved cysteine through the conserved F or W.

j_call v_call cdr3_aa
TRBJ1-4 TRBV29-1 CSATRTEVNEKLFF
TRBJ2-1 TRBV12-5 CASAPGRSDNEQFF
TRBJ1-5 TRBV4-1 CASSQDKGQPQHF
TRBJ2-1 TRBV19 CASSMRGDRPYNEQFF
TRBJ2-1 TRBV12-3/TRBV12-4 CASSLLGAYNEQFF
TRBJ1-4 TRBV7-8 CASSNIVGSHGKLFF
TRBJ2-2 TRBV19 CASTFSGGDNTGELFF
TRBJ2-3 TRBV9 CASSVGLAEGPTDTQYF
TRBJ1-1 TRBV4-1 CASSQAFRDTEAFF
TRBJ2-1 TRBV11-3 CASSLGGTSGIHEQFF
TRBJ1-1 TRBV6-5 CASSYSMANTEAFF
TRBJ2-1 TRBV7-2 CASSLASENEQFF
TRBJ1-6 TRBV5-6 CASSSGTGVSNSPLHF
TRBJ1-4 TRBV7-9 CASSPRSRNEKLFF
TRBJ2-7 TRBV7-9 CASSGSGVYEQYF
TRBJ2-5 TRBV7-2 CASSYNSRETQYF
TRBJ1-2 TRBV6-5 CASSYSKSGRQSNYGYTF
TRBJ2-3 TRBV7-9 CASSQPGLSTLAADTQYF
TRBJ2-7 TRBV4-2 CASSQDQEGPTYEQYF
TRBJ2-1 TRBV24-1 CATSDLLRNEQFF
TRBJ2-5 TRBV2 CASIKAGGIETQYF
TRBJ2-1 TRBV7-7 CASSLRAGVEDVQFF
TRBJ1-1 TRBV12-3/TRBV12-4 CASSRTGTGNTEAFF
TRBJ2-7 TRBV7-3 CASSPGQGQYHEQYF
TRBJ2-2 TRBV29-1 CSVESSAGELFF
TRBJ1-5 TRBV10-1 CAKMTGYSNQPQHF
TRBJ1-2 TRBV6-6 CASSYSTRRGGTYGYTF
TRBJ2-1 TRBV7-4 CASSAAGGYNEQFF
TRBJ2-5 TRBV19 CASSILGETQYF
TRBJ2-4 TRBV28 CASTYTSGRGIAKNIQYF
TRBJ1-5 TRBV7-2 CASSLKGGQPQHF
TRBJ1-3 TRBV5-1 CASSARFEGGNTIYF
TRBJ1-1 TRBV11-2 CASSFLFGGTEAFF